This TCR beta chain is from a study of T cell repertoires in ileal Crohn's disease. Looking at the study overall: Median disease duration was about 8.5 years; 30% to 35% smoked at surgery. MI samples are biopsies from the surgical specimen's proximal margin.

General study points: Active smokers at surgery had more clonal expansions than non-smokers. High-frequency clones were more common in sorted CD8 than CD4 cells.

Germline assignment: CDR1 MGHDK and CDR2 SYGVNS. This CDR3 has 15 residues. The V gene lost 5 bases and the J gene lost 8 bases, with 21 bases spanning the gap. Libraries were prepared by immunoSEQ multiplex PCR; TCRdb keeps only in-frame clonotypes and omits some of them. Among roughly 5,200 clones, about nine tenths were seen once, and the ten largest hold roughly 4%. As regards this clone: Its target is not known.

The time point here: proximal margin of the surgical specimen (macroscopically non-inflamed). The sample was ileal tissue. V is TRBV25-1 and J is TRBJ1-2, with D possibly being TRBD1 (5 bases). The sequence derives from an adult with Crohn's disease. For the CDR3, the DNA is TGTGCCAGCAGTCCCCACTATGGGGACCTGGGGGGCTACACCTTC. Its protein is CASSPHYGDLGGYTF.